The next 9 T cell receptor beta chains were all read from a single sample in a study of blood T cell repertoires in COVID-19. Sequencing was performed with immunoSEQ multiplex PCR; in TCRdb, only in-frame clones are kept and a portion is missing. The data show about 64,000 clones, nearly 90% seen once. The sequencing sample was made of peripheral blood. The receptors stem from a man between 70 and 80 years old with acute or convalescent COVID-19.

CDR3 sequence (DNA): TGTGCCAGCAGCTTCGGACAAGATAATTCACCCCTCCACTTT. Its protein is CASSFGQDNSPLHF. This chain joins TRBV9 and TRBJ1-6; possible D gene TRBD1, 5 bases. The germline V and J ends were trimmed by 4 bases and 5 bases, with 10 bases remaining between them. This CDR3 is 14 amino acids long. The germline gives CDR1 SGDLS, CDR2 YYNGEE. Supplemented by reference TRBV9 and TRBJ1-6, the full variable domain reads DSGVTQTPKHLITATGQRVTLRCSPRSGDLSVYWYQQSLDQGLQFLIQYYNGEERAKGNILERFSAQQFPDLHSELNLSSLELGDSALYFCASSFGQDNSPLHFGNGTRLTVT.

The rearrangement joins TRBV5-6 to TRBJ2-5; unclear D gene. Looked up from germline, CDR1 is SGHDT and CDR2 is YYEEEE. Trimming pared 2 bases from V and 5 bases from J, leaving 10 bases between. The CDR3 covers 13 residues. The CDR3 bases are TGTGCCAGCAGCTTCGAGTACTTGGAGACCCAGTACTTC. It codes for CASSFEYLETQYF.

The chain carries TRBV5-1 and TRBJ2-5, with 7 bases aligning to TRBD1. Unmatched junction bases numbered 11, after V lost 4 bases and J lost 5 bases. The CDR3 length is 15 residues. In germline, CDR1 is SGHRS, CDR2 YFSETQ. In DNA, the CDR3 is TGCGCCAGCAGCCCGACGCTCATCAGGGGGGAGACCCAGTACTTC. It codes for CASSPTLIRGETQYF.

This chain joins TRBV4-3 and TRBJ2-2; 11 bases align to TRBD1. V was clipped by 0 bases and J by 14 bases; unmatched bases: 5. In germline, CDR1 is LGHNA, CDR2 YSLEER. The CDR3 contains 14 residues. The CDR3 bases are TGCGCCAGCAGCCAAGACGGGACAGGGGGTGGACTGTTTTTT. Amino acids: CASSQDGTGGGLFF.

CDR3 in amino acids: CASSQGTEETQYF. The DNA for the CDR3 is TGTGCCAGCAGCCAAGGGACAGAAGAGACCCAGTACTTC. The rearrangement links TRBV3-1 (or the pseudogene TRBV3-2) to TRBJ2-5, with TRBD1 as a possible D gene (6 bases). This CDR3 comprises 13 residues. V lost 1 base to trimming and J lost 3 bases, with 6 bases between them. The germline V gene has CDR1 LGHDT and CDR2 YNNKEL (reference sequence).

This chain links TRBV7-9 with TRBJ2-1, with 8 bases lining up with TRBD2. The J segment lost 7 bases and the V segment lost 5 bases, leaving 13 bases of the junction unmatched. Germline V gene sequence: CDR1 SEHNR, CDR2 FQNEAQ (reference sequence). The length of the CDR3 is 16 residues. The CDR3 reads CASSGIERGLGNEQFF. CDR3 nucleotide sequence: TGTGCCAGCAGCGGGATCGAGCGGGGGTTGGGGAATGAGCAGTTCTTC.

CDR3 residues: CAGEFPGQGGEKLFF. The DNA of the CDR3 is TGTGCCGGAGAATTCCCGGGACAGGGAGGTGAAAAACTGTTTTTT. This sequence joins TRBV30 and TRBJ1-4; 9 nucleotides align to TRBD1. The CDR3 consists of 15 residues. CDR1 GTSNPN and CDR2 SVGIG come from the germline V gene (reference sequence). V shed 8 bases and J 7 bases; nucleotides not matched to a gene: 14.

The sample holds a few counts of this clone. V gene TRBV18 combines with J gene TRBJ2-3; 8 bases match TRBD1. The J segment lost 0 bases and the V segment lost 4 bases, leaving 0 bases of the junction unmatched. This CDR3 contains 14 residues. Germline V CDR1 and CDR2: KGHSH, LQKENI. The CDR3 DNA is TGTGCCAGCTCACGGACAGGGAGCACAGATACGCAGTATTTT. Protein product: CASSRTGSTDTQYF.

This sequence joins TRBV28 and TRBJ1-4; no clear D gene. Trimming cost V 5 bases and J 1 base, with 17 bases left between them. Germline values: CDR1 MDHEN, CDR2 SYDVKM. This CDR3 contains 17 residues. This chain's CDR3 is CASSAPGVPQTNEKLFF. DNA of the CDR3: TGTGCCAGCAGTGCCCCCGGGGTCCCCCAAACTAATGAAAAACTGTTTTTT.